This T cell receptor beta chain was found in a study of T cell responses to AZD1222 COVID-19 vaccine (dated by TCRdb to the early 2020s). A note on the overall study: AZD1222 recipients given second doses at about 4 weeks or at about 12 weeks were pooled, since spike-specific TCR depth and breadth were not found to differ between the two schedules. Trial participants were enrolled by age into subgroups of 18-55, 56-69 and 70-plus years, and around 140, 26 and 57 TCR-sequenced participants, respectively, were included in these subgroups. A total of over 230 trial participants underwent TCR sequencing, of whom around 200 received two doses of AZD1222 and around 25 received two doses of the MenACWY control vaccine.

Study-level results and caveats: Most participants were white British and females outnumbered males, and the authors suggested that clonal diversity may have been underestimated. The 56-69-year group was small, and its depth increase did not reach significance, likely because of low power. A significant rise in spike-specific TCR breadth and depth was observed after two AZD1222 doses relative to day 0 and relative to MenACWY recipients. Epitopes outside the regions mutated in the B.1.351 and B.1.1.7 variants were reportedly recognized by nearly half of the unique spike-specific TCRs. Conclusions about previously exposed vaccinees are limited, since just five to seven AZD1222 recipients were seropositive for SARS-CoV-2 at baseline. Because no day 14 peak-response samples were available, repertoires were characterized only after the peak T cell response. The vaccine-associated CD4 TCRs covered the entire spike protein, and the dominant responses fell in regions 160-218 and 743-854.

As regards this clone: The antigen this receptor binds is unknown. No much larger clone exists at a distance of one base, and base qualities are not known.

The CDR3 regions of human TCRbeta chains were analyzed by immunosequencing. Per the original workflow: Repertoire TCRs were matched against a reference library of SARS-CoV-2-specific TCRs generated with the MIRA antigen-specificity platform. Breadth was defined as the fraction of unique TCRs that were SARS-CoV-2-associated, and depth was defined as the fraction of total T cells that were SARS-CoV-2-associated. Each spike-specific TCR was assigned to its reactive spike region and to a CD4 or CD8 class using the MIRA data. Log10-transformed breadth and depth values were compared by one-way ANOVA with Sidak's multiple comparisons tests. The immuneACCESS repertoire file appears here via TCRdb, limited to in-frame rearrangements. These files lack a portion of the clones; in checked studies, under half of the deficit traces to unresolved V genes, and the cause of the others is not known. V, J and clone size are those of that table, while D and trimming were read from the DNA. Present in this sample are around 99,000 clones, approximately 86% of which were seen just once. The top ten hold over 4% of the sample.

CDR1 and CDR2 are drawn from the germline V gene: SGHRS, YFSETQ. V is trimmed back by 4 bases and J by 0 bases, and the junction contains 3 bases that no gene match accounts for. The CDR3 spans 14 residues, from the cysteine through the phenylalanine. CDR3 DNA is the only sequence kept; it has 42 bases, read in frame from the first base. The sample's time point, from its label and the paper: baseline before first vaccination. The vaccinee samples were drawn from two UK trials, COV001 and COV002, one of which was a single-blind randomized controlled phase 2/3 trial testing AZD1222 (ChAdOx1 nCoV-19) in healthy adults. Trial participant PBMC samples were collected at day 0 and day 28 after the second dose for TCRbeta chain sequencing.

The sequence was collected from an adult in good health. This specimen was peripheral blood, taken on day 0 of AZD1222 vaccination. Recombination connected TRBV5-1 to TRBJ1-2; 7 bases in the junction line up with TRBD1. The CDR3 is CASSQDRPNYGYTF. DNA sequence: TGCGCCAGCAGCCAGGACAGGCCTAACTATGGCTACACCTTC.